A selection of T cell receptor beta chains follows, all from one sample in a study of blood T cell repertoires in COVID-19. TCRdb's copy holds only in-frame clones and misses some; the assay was immunoSEQ multiplex PCR. The table has around 340,000 clones, 80% to 90% seen once. Sequencing was carried out using peripheral blood. The receptors here all came from a man aged 25-45 years with active or convalescent COVID-19. Both conserved end residues are part of each CDR3. Each record gives: J gene, V gene, CDR3 length, CDR3 protein.

TRBJ1-2	TRBV19	16	CASGHLRGQGAQGYTF
TRBJ1-4	TRBV7-9	12	CASSSDRGKLFF
TRBJ2-1	TRBV4-3	15	CASSPGLAGYNEQFF
TRBJ2-7	TRBV5-4	13	CASSSPGFYEQYF
TRBJ2-1	TRBV11-2	15	CASSPFAGAYNEQFF
TRBJ1-2	TRBV29-1	15	CSVSPTGGYGYGYTF
TRBJ1-2	TRBV6-6	13	CASSSSGQEGYTF
TRBJ2-5	TRBV5-8	15	CASQAGTSLQETQYF
TRBJ2-7	TRBV4-2	13	CASSQVASYEQYF
TRBJ2-3	TRBV3-1/TRBV3-2	12	CASSSDFGTQYF
TRBJ2-7	TRBV29-1	12	CSVRGLAGLQDF
TRBJ2-2	TRBV11-3	12	CASSRGTGELFF
TRBJ2-1	TRBV4-2	17	CASSPFSSGVSYNEQFF
TRBJ1-4	TRBV3-1/TRBV3-2	11	CASSPGGKLFF
TRBJ2-1	TRBV24-1	16	CATSEHAGASYNEQFF
TRBJ2-1	TRBV19	15	CASKGVAGGPWEQFF
TRBJ2-3	TRBV5-4	15	CASSLASGGTDTQYF
TRBJ1-2	TRBV14	14	CASSQLTETYGYTF
TRBJ2-2	TRBV6-2/TRBV6-3	12	CASSHRGGELFF
TRBJ1-3	TRBV7-6	16	CASSLRGGHSGNTIYF
TRBJ2-5	TRBV27	17	CASSPWTSGRAGETQYF
TRBJ2-6	TRBV6-1	15	CASSEDSSGANVLTF
TRBJ2-1	TRBV27	15	CASSLSASGSDEQFF
TRBJ1-1	TRBV10-3	13	CAIGGVMNTEAFF
TRBJ1-4	TRBV4-1	16	CASSTPTGRKGEKLFF
TRBJ2-5	TRBV28	13	CASFGTPQETQYF
TRBJ2-7	TRBV6-5	13	CASRGAGAAEQYF
TRBJ2-1	TRBV9	16	CASSLNGGSSYNEQFF
TRBJ2-2	TRBV6-4	14	CASRRQGAGGELFF
TRBJ2-1	TRBV29-1	18	CSVGSYVSTSRSYNEQFF
TRBJ2-5	TRBV30	12	CAWRRSRETQYF
TRBJ2-7	TRBV12-3/TRBV12-4	12	CASKGAAYEQYF
TRBJ2-3	TRBV27	16	CASSSRPGLATDTQYF